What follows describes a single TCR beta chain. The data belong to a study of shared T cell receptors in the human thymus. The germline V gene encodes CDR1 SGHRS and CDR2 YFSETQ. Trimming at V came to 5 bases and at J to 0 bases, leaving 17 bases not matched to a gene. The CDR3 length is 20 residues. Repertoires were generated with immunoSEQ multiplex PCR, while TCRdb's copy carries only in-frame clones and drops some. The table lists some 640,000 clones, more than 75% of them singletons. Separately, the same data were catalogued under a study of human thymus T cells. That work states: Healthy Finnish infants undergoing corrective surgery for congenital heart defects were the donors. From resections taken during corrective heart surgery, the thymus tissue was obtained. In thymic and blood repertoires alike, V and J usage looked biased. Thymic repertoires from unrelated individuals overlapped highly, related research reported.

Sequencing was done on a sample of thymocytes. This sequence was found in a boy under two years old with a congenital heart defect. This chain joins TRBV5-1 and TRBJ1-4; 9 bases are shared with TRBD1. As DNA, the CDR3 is TGCGCCAGCAGTCTCTCGGGTGGGGACAGGGACCCTTCAACTAATGAAAAACTGTTTTTT. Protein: CASSLSGGDRDPSTNEKLFF.